These 24 T cell receptor beta chains share one sample of origin, sequenced in a study of cytomegalovirus exposure and HLA in healthy donors. Use of 60 Vbeta and 13 Jbeta primers characterized the PCR. Method: immunoSEQ multiplex PCR; TCRdb's copy keeps in-frame clones and lacks some. The repertoire holds approximately 180,000 clones, with around 87% as singletons. Sequenced sample: PBMCs. These receptors were collected from a woman aged 18-29 years in good health and CMV-seronegative.

The V gene is TRBV2, the J gene TRBJ1-5; D might be TRBD1 (6 bases). V was pared by 6 bases and J by 0 bases, with 12 bases between. This CDR3 has 15 residues. Germline V CDR1 and CDR2: SNHLY, FYNNEI. CDR3 in amino acids: CASRTYRDSNQPQHF. The CDR3 DNA follows: TGTGCCAGCAGGACTTACAGGGATAGCAATCAGCCCCAGCATTTT.

This clone occurred a few times. V gene TRBV6-5 combines with J gene TRBJ1-1, with D possibly being TRBD1 (6 bases). The CDR3 loop spans 13 amino acids. Looked up from germline, CDR1 is MNHEY and CDR2 is SVGAGI. Trimming pared 5 bases from V and 9 bases from J, leaving 16 bases between. CDR3 bases: TGTGCCAGCAGTCGACGCATGGACAGTCAAGCTTTCTTT. This encodes CASSRRMDSQAFF.

The chain couples TRBV15 to TRBJ1-4; TRBD1 might be the D (5 bases). V was trimmed by 8 bases and J by 8 bases, leaving 12 bases between them. CDR1 LNHNV and CDR2 YYDKDF come from the germline V gene (reference sequence). This CDR3 contains 12 residues. Here the CDR3 DNA reads TGTGCCACCGGGCGGGGGGGGGAAAAACTGTTTTTT. It codes for CATGRGGEKLFF.

A few counts support this clone. The CDR3 DNA reads as TGTGCCACCAGCAGAGATCAAGGGACAGCGAACACTGAAGCTTTCTTT. This translates into CATSRDQGTANTEAFF. This chain uses TRBV15 with TRBJ1-1, with 7 bases lining up with TRBD1. Germline loops: CDR1 LNHNV, CDR2 YYDKDF (reference sequence). The J segment lost 1 base and the V segment lost 0 bases, leaving 5 bases of the junction unmatched. The CDR3 is 16 residues long.

The chain recombines TRBV4-2 with TRBJ2-7, with 8 nucleotides matching TRBD2. Germline V gene sequence: CDR1 LGHNA, CDR2 YNFKEQ. This CDR3 is 15 amino acids long. The V segment lost 3 bases and the J segment 6 bases; nucleotides outside the gene matches: 10. CDR3 region: CASSHGDGGAREQYF. In nucleotides, the CDR3 is TGTGCCAGCAGCCACGGCGACGGGGGGGCGCGCGAGCAGTACTTC.

The chain joins TRBV11-3 to TRBJ2-1, with TRBD1 identical over 11 bases. With 4 bases clipped from V and 6 bases from J, the junction kept 5 bases outside the gene matches. Germline CDR1 reads SGHNT; CDR2 reads YENEEA. The CDR3 is 15 residues long. DNA of the CDR3: TGTGCCAGCAGCTCGACCGGGACAGGGGGCAATGAGCAGTTCTTC. Protein sequence: CASSSTGTGGNEQFF.

The chain joins TRBV19 to TRBJ2-2; 9 nucleotides align to TRBD1. CDR1 is LNHDA and CDR2 is SQIVND in the germline V gene (reference sequence). The junction had 4 bases not matched to a gene; V was cut back by 5 bases and J by 3 bases. This CDR3 contains 15 residues. CDR3 protein: CASSVDRGHTGELFF. The CDR3 coding sequence is TGTGCCAGTAGTGTGGACAGGGGACACACCGGGGAGCTGTTTTTT.

About this clone: The junction differs from germline at one of its ends, possibly a read error. This sequence joins TRBV7-9 and TRBJ2-3; no definite D call. The CDR3 contains 12 residues. Germline values: CDR1 SEHNR, CDR2 FQNEAQ (reference sequence). The CDR3: CSSSLFRDTQYF. The CDR3 DNA is TGTTCCAGCAGCTTATTCCGAGATACGCAGTATTTT.

This chain links TRBV4-3 with TRBJ2-5, with 9 bases that match TRBD1. CDR1 LGHNA and CDR2 YSLEER come from the germline V gene. This CDR3 has 17 residues. Unmatched junction bases numbered 11, after V lost 0 bases and J lost 6 bases. CDR3 loop: CASSQDRSGQGRKTQYF. CDR3 nucleotide sequence: TGCGCCAGCAGCCAAGATAGAAGCGGACAGGGGAGGAAGACCCAGTACTTC.

The J gene is TRBJ1-2, the V gene TRBV2, with D uncertain. In germline, CDR1 is SNHLY, CDR2 FYNNEI. This CDR3 is 14 amino acids long. V dropped 4 bases and J dropped 2 bases, with 11 bases sitting between them. The CDR3 region is CASSGISNNYGYTF. The CDR3 DNA follows: TGTGCCAGCAGTGGTATTAGTAACAACTATGGCTACACCTTC. Drawing the rest from reference TRBV2 and TRBJ1-2, the complete variable domain is EPEVTQTPSHQVTQMGQEVILRCVPISNHLYFYWYRQILGQKVEFLVSFYNNEISEKSEIFDDQFSVERPDGSNFTLKIRSTKLEDSAMYFCASSGISNNYGYTFGSGTRLTVV.

V usage is TRBV10-3 and J usage is TRBJ2-3, with a tentative D call TRBD2 (5 bases). The CDR3 sequence is 13 residues long. Per the germline V gene, CDR1 is ENHRY and CDR2 is SYGVKD. V lost 7 bases, J lost 4 bases, and 12 bases lay in between. CDR3 bases: TGTGCCATCAACGGGATAGGGTCAGATACGCAGTATTTT. Its protein product is CAINGIGSDTQYF.

This rearrangement joins TRBV6-1 to TRBJ2-1; 11 nucleotides line up with TRBD1. The junction had 6 bases not matched to a gene; V was cut back by 3 bases and J by 8 bases. This CDR3 has 15 amino acids. From germline, CDR1 is MNHNS and CDR2 SASEGT. CDR3 in amino acids: CASSDRDRGFDEQFF. DNA for the CDR3: TGTGCCAGCAGTGACCGGGACAGGGGGTTTGATGAGCAGTTCTTC.

This clone occurred a few times. At one end, the junction sequence differs from germline, possibly due to a read error. The chain employs TRBV6-1 and TRBJ1-2; D call uncertain. Germline V gene data show CDR1 as MNHNS and CDR2 as SASEGT. The CDR3 sequence is 10 residues long. CDR3 in DNA: TGTGCCAGCAGTGAGTTCCAACCAGTCTTC. This codes for CASSEFQPVF.

The chain has TRBV6-1 and TRBJ1-2, with a possible D match to TRBD1 (5 bases). The ends were cut back, 4 bases at V and 4 bases at J, with 16 bases in the middle. CDR3 size: 15 residues. The V gene's germline CDR1 is MNHNS and CDR2 SASEGT. The CDR3 protein is CASSADMGGGYGYTF. The CDR3 DNA reads TGTGCCAGCAGTGCAGATATGGGCGGGGGCTATGGCTACACCTTC.

The chain employs TRBV4-1 and TRBJ2-4; D might be TRBD2 (6 bases). The CDR3 sequence is 14 residues long. V shed 3 bases and J shed 6 bases, with 12 bases lying between them. Germline V gene sequence: CDR1 MGHRA, CDR2 YSYEKL. The CDR3 is CASSHPGGGNIQYF. In nucleotides, the CDR3 is TGCGCCAGCAGCCATCCCGGGGGAGGAAACATTCAGTACTTC.

In its sample, this clone was seen once. The chain has TRBV15 and TRBJ2-2, with D unresolved. V was cut by 1 base and J by 0 bases, with 3 bases left in between. This CDR3 region has 14 residues. CDR1 and CDR2 from the germline V gene are LNHNV and YYDKDF (reference sequence). For the CDR3, the DNA is TGTGCCACCAGCAGAGGGCCGAACACCGGGGAGCTGTTTTTT. Translating it yields CATSRGPNTGELFF.

This clone appeared a few times. The rearrangement uses TRBV30 and TRBJ1-1; D gene ambiguous. Trimming took 6 bases from V and 7 from J, leaving 9 bases between them. In germline, CDR1 is GTSNPN, CDR2 SVGIG (reference sequence). The CDR3 has 10 amino acids. CDR3 in amino acids: CACGESEAFF. The CDR3 DNA follows: TGTGCCTGCGGAGAGAGTGAAGCTTTCTTT.

The chain recombines TRBV27 with TRBJ2-3; 9 nucleotides line up with TRBD2. Germline values: CDR1 MNHEY, CDR2 SMNVEV (reference sequence). The CDR3 runs 14 residues. The V gene end was trimmed by 3 bases and the J gene end by 5 bases; junction bases not matched to a gene: 3. CDR3 region: CASSFSGSGDTQYF. CDR3 bases: TGTGCCAGCAGTTTTAGCGGGAGTGGAGATACGCAGTATTTT.

This CDR3 reads CASSVGALQETQYF. The CDR3 DNA is TGTGCCAGCAGCGTAGGGGCCCTCCAAGAGACCCAGTACTTC. The chain joins TRBV9 to TRBJ2-5; D is ambiguous. The ends were cut back, 0 bases at V and 1 base at J, with 7 bases in the middle. The length of the CDR3 is 14 residues. Looked up from germline, CDR1 is SGDLS and CDR2 is YYNGEE.

This clone was seen a single time. The rearrangement links TRBV7-8 to TRBJ1-5, with TRBD1 identical over 7 bases. The CDR3 spans 15 residues. Unmatched junction bases numbered 6, after V lost 4 bases and J lost 3 bases. In germline, CDR1 is SGHVS, CDR2 FQNEAQ. This CDR3 reads CASSSLGTVNQPQHF. The DNA for the CDR3 is TGTGCCAGCAGCTCGCTAGGGACAGTCAATCAGCCCCAGCATTTT.

CDR3 protein: CAISSPTGGIHEQYF. CDR3 sequence (DNA): TGTGCCATCAGCAGCCCGACAGGGGGCATCCACGAGCAGTACTTC. The chain links TRBV10-3 to TRBJ2-7, with 10 bases lining up with TRBD1. The CDR3 sequence is 15 residues long. Germline CDR1 reads ENHRY; CDR2 reads SYGVKD. V gave up 6 bases and J gave up 5 bases; unmatched junction bases: 10.

The V gene is TRBV4-3, the J gene TRBJ2-7, with D possibly matching TRBD2 (6 bases). The CDR3 sequence is 15 residues long. Trimming stripped 3 bases from V and 2 bases from J, with 14 bases between. Germline lookup yields CDR1 LGHNA and CDR2 YSLEER. As DNA, the CDR3 is TGCGCCAGCAGCCAGGGTTGGGACTCCGCCTACGAGCAGTACTTC. Protein: CASSQGWDSAYEQYF.

CDR3 DNA: TGTGCCAGCAGCGTAGGAGTTTGGACAGCCTCTGGAAACACCATATATTTT. Translated, it gives CASSVGVWTASGNTIYF. V usage is TRBV9 and J usage is TRBJ1-3; D may be TRBD1 (6 bases). CDR3 length: 17 residues. Trimming stripped 0 bases from V and 0 bases from J, with 13 bases between. Germline assignment: CDR1 SGDLS and CDR2 YYNGEE.

The chain has TRBV7-8 and TRBJ1-1; D ambiguous. The germline V gene encodes CDR1 SGHVS and CDR2 FQNEAQ. V lost 5 bases and J lost 5, with 6 bases in between. This CDR3 has 11 amino acids. In nucleotides, the CDR3 is TGTGCCAGCAGCCTATTAACTGAAGCTTTCTTT. Its translation is CASSLLTEAFF. Full variable domain (remainder filled in from reference TRBV7-8 and TRBJ1-1): GAGVSQSPRYKVAKRGQDVALRCDPISGHVSLFWYQQALGQGPEFLTYFQNEAQLDKSGLPSDRFFAERPEGSVSTLKIQRTQQEDSAVYLCASSLLTEAFFGQGTRLTVV.